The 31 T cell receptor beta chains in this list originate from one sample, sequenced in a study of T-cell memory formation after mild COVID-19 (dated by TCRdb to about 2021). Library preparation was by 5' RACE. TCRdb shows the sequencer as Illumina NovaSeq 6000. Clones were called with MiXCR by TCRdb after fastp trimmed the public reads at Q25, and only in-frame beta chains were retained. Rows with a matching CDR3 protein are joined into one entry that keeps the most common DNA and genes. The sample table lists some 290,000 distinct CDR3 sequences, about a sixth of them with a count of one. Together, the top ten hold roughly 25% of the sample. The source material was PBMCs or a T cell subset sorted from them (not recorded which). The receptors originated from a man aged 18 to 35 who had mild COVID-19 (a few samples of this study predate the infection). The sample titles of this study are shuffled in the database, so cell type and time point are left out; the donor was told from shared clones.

CDR3 sequence reads: CASSISGAGGEQFF. CDR3 nucleotide sequence: TGTGCCAGCAGCATTAGCGGGGCAGGAGGCGAGCAGTTCTTC. The V gene is TRBV9, the J gene TRBJ2-1; TRBD2 aligns across 8 bases. Unmatched junction bases numbered 10, after V lost 4 bases and J lost 10 bases. The CDR3 consists of 14 residues. Germline V gene lookup returns CDR1 SGDLS and CDR2 YYNGEE.

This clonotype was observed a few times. This CDR3 is CASSIGPRDGNNSPLHF. DNA for the CDR3: TGTGCCAGCAGCATTGGACCCCGGGACGGAAATAATTCACCCCTCCACTTT. V gene TRBV7-2 combines with J gene TRBJ1-6; tentative D call: TRBD1 (5 bases). This CDR3 is built from 17 residues. Germline CDR1 reads SGHTA; CDR2 reads FQGNSA. V shed 5 bases and J shed 5 bases, with 19 bases lying between them.

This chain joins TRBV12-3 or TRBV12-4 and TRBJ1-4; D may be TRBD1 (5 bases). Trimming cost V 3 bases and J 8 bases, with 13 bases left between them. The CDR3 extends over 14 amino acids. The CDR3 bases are TGTGCCAGCAGTTTTGGCGGGACCCTCGAAAAACTGTTTTTT. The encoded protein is CASSFGGTLEKLFF.

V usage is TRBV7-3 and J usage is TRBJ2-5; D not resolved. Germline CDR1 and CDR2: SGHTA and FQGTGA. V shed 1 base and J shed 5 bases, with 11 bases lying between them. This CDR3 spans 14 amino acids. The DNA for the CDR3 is TGTGCCAGCAGCTTAATGCCGGGTTGGGAGACCCAGTACTTC. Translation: CASSLMPGWETQYF.

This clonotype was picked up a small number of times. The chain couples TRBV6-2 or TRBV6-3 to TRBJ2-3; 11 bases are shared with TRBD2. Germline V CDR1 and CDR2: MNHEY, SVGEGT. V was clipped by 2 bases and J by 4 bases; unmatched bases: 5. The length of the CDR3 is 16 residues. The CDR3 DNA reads TGTGCCAGCAGTTACGGTAGCGGGGGGGCCGCAGATACGCAGTATTTT. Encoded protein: CASSYGSGGAADTQYF.

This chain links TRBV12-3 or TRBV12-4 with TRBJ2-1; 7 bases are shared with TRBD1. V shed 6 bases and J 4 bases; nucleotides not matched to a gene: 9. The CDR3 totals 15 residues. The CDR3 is CASRYDRAGYNEQFF. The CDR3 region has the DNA TGTGCCAGCAGGTATGACAGGGCGGGTTACAATGAGCAGTTCTTC.

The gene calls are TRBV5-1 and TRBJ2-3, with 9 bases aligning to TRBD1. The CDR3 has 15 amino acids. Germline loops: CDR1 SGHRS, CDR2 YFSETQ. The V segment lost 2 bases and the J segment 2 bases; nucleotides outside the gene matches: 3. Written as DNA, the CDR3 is TGCGCCAGCAGCTTAGGACAGGGGCCCACAGATACGCAGTATTTT. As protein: CASSLGQGPTDTQYF.

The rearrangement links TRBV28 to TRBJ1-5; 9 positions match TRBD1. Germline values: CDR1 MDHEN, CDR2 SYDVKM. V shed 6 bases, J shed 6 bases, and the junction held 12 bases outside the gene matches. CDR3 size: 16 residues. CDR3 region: CASSPTGGGGTQPQHF. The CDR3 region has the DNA TGTGCCAGCAGCCCTACAGGGGGCGGGGGGACTCAGCCCCAGCATTTT. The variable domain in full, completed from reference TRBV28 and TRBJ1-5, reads DVKVTQSSRYLVKRTGEKVFLECVQDMDHENMFWYRQDPGLGLRLIYFSYDVKMKEKGDIPEGYSVSREKKERFSLILESASTNQTSMYLCASSPTGGGGTQPQHFGDGTRLSIL.

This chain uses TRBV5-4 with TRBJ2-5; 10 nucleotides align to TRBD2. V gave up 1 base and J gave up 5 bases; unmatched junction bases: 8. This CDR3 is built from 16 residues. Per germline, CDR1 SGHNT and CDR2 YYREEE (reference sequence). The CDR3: CASSLSLAGARETQYF. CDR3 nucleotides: TGTGCCAGCAGCTTGTCGCTAGCGGGGGCCCGGGAGACCCAGTACTTC.

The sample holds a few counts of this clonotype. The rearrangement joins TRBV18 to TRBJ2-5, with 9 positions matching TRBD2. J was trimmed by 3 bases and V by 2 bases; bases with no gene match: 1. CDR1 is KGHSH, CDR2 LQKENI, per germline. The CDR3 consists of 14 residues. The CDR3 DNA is TGTGCCAGCTCACCAGCTAGCGGGGAAGAGACCCAGTACTTC. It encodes CASSPASGEETQYF.

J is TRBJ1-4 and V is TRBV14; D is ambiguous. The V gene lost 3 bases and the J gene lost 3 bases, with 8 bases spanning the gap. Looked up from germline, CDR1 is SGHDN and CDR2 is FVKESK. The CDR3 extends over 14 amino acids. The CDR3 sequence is CASSHPESNEKLFF. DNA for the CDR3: TGTGCCAGCAGCCATCCAGAGTCTAATGAAAAACTGTTTTTT.

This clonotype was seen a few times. The chain's CDR3 is CAISELGRSTDTQYF. Written as DNA, the CDR3 is TGTGCCATCAGTGAGCTGGGGCGGAGCACAGATACGCAGTATTTT. The V call is TRBV10-3, the J call TRBJ2-3; possibly TRBD1 for D (5 bases). Trimming left V 2 bases short and J 0 bases short, with 9 bases between. The CDR3 runs to 15 residues. In germline, CDR1 is ENHRY, CDR2 SYGVKD.

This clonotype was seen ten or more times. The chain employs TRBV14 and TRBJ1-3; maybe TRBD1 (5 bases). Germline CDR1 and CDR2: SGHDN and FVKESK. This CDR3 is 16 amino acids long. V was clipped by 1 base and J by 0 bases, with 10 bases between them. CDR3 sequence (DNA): TGTGCCAGCAGCCAAGCGGGGACGATCTCTGGAAACACCATATATTTT. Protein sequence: CASSQAGTISGNTIYF. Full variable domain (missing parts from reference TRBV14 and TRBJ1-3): EAGVTQFPSHSVIEKGQTVTLRCDPISGHDNLYWYRRVMGKEIKFLLHFVKESKQDESGMPNNRFLAERTGGTYSTLKVQPAELEDSGVYFCASSQAGTISGNTIYFGEGSWLTVV.

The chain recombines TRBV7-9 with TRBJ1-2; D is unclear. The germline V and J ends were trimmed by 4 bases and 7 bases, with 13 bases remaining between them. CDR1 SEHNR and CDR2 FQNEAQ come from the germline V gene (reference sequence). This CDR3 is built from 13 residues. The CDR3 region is CASSSAVAGGYTF. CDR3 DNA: TGTGCCAGCAGCTCCGCGGTGGCTGGTGGCTACACCTTC.

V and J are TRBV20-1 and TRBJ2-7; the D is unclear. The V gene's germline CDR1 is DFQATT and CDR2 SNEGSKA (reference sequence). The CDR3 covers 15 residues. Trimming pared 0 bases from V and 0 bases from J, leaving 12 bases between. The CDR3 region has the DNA TGCAGTGCTAGAGACCCCCGCAGTAGCTCCTACGAGCAGTACGTC. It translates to CSARDPRSSSYEQYV.

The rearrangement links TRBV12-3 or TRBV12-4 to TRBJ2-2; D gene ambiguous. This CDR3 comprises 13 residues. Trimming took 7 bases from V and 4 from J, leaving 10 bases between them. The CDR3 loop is CASTHLFTGELFF. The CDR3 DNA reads TGTGCCAGCACCCACCTATTCACCGGGGAGCTGTTTTTT.

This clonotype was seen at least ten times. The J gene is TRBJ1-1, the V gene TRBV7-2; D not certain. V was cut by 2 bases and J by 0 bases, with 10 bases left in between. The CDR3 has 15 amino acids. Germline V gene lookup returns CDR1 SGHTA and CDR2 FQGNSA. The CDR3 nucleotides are TGTGCCAGCAGCTTAAGTACATCCCTGAACACTGAAGCTTTCTTT. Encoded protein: CASSLSTSLNTEAFF.

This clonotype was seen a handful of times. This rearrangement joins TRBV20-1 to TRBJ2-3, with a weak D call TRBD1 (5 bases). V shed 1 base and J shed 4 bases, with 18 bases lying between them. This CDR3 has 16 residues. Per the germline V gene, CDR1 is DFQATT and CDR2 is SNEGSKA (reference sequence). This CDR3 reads CSARAQPGRLADTQYF. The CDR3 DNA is TGCAGTGCTAGAGCTCAACCAGGGCGATTAGCAGATACGCAGTATTTT.

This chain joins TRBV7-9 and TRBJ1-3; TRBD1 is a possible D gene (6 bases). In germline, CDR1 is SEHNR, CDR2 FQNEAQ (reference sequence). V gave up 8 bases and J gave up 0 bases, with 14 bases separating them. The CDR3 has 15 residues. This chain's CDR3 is CASLKPGVSGNTIYF. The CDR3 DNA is TGTGCCAGCCTGAAGCCAGGGGTCTCTGGAAACACCATATATTTT.

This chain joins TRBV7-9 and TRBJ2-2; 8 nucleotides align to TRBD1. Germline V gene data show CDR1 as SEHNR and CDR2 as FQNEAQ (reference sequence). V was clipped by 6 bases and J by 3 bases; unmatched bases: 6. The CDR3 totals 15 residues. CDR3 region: CASSTKTGDTGELFF. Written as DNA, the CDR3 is TGTGCCAGCAGTACCAAGACAGGGGACACCGGGGAGCTGTTTTTT.

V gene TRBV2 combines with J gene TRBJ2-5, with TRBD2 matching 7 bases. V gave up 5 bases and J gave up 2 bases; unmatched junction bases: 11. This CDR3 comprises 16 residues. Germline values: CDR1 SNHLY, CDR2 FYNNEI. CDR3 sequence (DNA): TGTGCCAGCAGTCGCCTCGGACTAGGCCCTCAAGAGACCCAGTACTTC. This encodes CASSRLGLGPQETQYF.

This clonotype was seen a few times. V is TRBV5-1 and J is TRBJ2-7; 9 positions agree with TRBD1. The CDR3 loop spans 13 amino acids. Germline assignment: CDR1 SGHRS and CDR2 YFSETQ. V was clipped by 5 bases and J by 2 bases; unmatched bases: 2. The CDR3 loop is CASSTGGTYEQYF. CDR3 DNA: TGCGCCAGCAGTACAGGGGGCACCTACGAGCAGTACTTC. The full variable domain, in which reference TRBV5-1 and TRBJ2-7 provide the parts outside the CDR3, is KAGVTQTPRYLIKTRGQQVTLSCSPISGHRSVSWYQQTPGQGLQFLFEYFSETQRNKGNFPGRFSGRQFSNSRSEMNVSTLELGDSALYLCASSTGGTYEQYFGPGTRLTVT.

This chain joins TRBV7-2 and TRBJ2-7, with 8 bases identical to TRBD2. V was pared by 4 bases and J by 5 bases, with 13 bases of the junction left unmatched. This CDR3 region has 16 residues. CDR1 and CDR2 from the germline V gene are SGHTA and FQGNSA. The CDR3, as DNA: TGTGCCAGCAGCTCATTCACTAGCGGCGGATGGGACGAGCAGTACGTC. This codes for CASSSFTSGGWDEQYV.

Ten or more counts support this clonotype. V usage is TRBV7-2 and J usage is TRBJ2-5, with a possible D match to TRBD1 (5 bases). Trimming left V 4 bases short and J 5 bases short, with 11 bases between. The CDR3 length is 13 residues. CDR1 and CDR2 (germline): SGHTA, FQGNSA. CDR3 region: CASSSNKGETQYF. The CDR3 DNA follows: TGTGCCAGCAGCTCGAACAAGGGGGAGACCCAGTACTTC.

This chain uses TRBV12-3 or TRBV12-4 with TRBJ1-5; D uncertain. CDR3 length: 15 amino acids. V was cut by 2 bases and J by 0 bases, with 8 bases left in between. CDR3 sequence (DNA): TGTGCCAGCAGTTTAAGGTTTTATAGCAATCAGCCCCAGCATTTT. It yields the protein CASSLRFYSNQPQHF.

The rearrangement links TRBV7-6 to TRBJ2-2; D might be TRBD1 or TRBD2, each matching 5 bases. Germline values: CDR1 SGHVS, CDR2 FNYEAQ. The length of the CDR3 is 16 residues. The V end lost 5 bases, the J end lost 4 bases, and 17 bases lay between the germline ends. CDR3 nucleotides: TGTGCCAGCAGCCCAACGGGAAGGGGAAGCACCGGGGAGCTGTTTTTT. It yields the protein CASSPTGRGSTGELFF.

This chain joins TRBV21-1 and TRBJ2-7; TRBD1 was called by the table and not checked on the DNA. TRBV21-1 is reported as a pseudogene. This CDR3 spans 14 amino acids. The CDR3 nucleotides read TGTGCCAGCAGCCGGCATTCCCCCTATGACGAGCAGTACTTC. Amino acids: CASSRHSPYDEQYF.

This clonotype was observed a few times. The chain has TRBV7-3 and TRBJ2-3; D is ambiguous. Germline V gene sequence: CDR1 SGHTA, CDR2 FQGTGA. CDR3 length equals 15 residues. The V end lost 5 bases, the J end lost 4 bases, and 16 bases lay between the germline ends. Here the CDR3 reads CASSRTSSSADTQYF. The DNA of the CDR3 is TGTGCCAGCAGCCGAACCTCAAGCTCGGCAGATACGCAGTATTTT.

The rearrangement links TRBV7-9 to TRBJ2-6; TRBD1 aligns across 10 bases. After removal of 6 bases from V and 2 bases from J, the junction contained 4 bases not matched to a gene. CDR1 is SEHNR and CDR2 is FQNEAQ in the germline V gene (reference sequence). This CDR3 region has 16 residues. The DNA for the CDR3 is TGTGCCAGCAGGGGACAGGGGACCCCTGGGGCCAACGTCCTGACTTTC. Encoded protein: CASRGQGTPGANVLTF.

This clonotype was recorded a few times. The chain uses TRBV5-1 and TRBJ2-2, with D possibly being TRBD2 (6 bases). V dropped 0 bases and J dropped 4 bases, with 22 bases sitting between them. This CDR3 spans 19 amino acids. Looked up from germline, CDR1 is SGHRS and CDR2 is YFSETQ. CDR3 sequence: CASSLAGRAGYLATGELFF. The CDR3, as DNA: TGCGCCAGCAGCTTGGCCGGACGGGCGGGGTACCTGGCCACCGGGGAGCTGTTTTTT.

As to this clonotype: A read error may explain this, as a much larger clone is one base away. The CDR3 reads CASSLDYTDTQYF. The CDR3 bases are TGTGCCAGCAGCTTAGACTACACAGATACGCAGTATTTT. The chain is built from TRBV7-2 and TRBJ2-3, with no clear D. The germline CDR1 and CDR2 sequences are SGHTA and FQGNSA. The CDR3 is 13 amino acids. V was trimmed by 1 base and J by 2 bases, leaving 4 bases between them.